The text below deals with one T cell receptor beta chain. Antigen unknown. These data are taken from a study of CD8+CD57+ T cells in acquired aplastic anemia. Study-wide background: Sorted CD4+ and CD8+ cells yielded DNA averaging around 3 ug.

Profiling that covered TCR beta VDJ and CDR3 relied on genomic DNA as its template. MiXCR, run by TCRdb on the reads, gives a single entry per CDR3 protein. The sample shows 300,000 or so distinct CDR3 sequences, under 65% of them seen only once. General study results and limits: Between the patient and control groups, CD8+ Simpson's diversity did not differ significantly.

The CDR3 runs 16 residues. Germline assignment: CDR1 ENHRY and CDR2 SYGVKD. The V and J ends lost 10 bases and 5 bases respectively, with 23 bases between them. Patients selected for sequencing had displayed CD8+CD57+ cell expansion by flow cytometry. Each patient carried a diagnosis of severe acquired aplastic anemia. Blood came from patients not yet given any therapy. The chain combines TRBV10-3 with TRBJ1-4; perhaps TRBD1 as D (5 bases). The sequencing input was sorted CD4+, CD8+, or CD8+CD57+ T cells (not recorded which) from PBMCs. This sequence was found in a human donor with aplastic anemia. In nucleotides, the CDR3 is TGTGCCACCAAGGAACAGGCCACCTCCTACAATGAAAAACTGTTTTTT. Its translation is CATKEQATSYNEKLFF.